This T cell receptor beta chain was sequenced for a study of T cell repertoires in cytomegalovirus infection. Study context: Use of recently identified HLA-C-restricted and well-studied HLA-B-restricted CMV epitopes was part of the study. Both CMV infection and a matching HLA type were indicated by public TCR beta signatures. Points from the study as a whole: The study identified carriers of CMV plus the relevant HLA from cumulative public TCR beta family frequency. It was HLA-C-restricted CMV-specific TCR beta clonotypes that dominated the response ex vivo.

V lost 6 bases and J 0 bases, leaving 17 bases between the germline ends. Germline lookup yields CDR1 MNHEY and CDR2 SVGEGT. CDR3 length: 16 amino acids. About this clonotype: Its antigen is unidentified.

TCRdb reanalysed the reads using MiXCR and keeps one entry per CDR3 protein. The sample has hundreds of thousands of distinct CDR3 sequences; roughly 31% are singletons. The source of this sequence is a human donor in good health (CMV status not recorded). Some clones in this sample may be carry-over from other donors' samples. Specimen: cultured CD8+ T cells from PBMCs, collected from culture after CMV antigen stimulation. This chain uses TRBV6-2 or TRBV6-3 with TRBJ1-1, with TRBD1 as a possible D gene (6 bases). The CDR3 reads CASRSIRDTMNTEAFF. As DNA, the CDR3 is TGTGCCAGCAGATCGATCAGGGACACCATGAACACTGAAGCTTTCTTT.